This entry lists 28 T cell receptor beta chains sequenced from one sample in a study of vaccination and CD4 T cells after COVID-19. Indicated treatment: roughly ten-day PBMC culture with coronavirus spike peptide pools or control peptides (ViraFEST assay). What these receptors recognize is not known. The Oncomine TCR Beta short-read assay was applied to DNA of cultured CD4+ T cells. TCRdb re-derived calls from the PCR reads in MiXCR, one entry per CDR3 protein. Here the sample spans 25,000 to 30,000 distinct CDR3 sequences, around 60% being singletons. The sequencing used CD4+ T cells from blood, cultured in vitro, collected after SARS-CoV-2 vaccination. These receptors were obtained from a human donor who received a COVID-19 vaccine.

V usage is TRBV24-1 and J usage is TRBJ2-1; possible D gene TRBD2, 6 bases. CDR3 length: 15 residues. Trimming left V 3 bases short and J 10 bases short, with 18 bases between. Germline loops: CDR1 KGHDR, CDR2 SFDVKD. This CDR3 is CATSDPGRGGEEQFF. CDR3 sequence (DNA): TGTGCCACCAGTGATCCAGGGCGAGGAGGGGAGGAGCAGTTCTTC.

The chain joins TRBV2 to TRBJ2-5, with 8 bases matching TRBD1. The J segment lost 5 bases and the V segment lost 6 bases, leaving 5 bases of the junction unmatched. The CDR3 sequence is 13 residues long. Germline V lookup: CDR1 SNHLY, CDR2 FYNNEI. The CDR3 DNA follows: TGTGCCAGCAGGCCGACAGGGGAGGAGACCCAGTACTTC. This codes for CASRPTGEETQYF.

The chain couples TRBV19 to TRBJ1-4; a possible D gene is TRBD1 (5 bases). CDR1 and CDR2 (germline): LNHDA, SQIVND (reference sequence). Trimming took 6 bases from V and 8 from J, leaving 16 bases between them. The CDR3 spans 14 residues. CDR3 nucleotide sequence: TGTGCCAGTAGGGTGCGGGCAAGGGGAGAAAAACTGTTTTTT. It translates to CASRVRARGEKLFF. The full variable domain, with the rest looked up from reference TRBV19 and TRBJ1-4, is DGGITQSPKYLFRKEGQNVTLSCEQNLNHDAMYWYRQDPGQGLRLIYYSQIVNDFQKGDIAEGYSVSREKKESFPLTVTSAQKNPTAFYLCASRVRARGEKLFFGSGTQLSVL.

The rearrangement joins TRBV6-2 or TRBV6-3 to TRBJ2-1, with D unresolved. Germline CDR1 is MNHEY and CDR2 is SVGEGT. The length of the CDR3 is 15 residues. Trimming cost V 6 bases and J 8 bases, with 20 bases left between them. Here the CDR3 DNA reads TGTGCCAGCAGGATTTCCGGCACTAAGCTCTATGAGCAGTTCTTC. The encoded protein is CASRISGTKLYEQFF.

With respect to this clonotype: Its ends do not fully match the called genes, so a read error is possible. The V call is TRBV2, the J call TRBJ2-7; the match to TRBD1 covers 9 bases. The CDR3 contains 13 residues. CDR1 SNHLY and CDR2 FYNNEI come from the germline V gene. In DNA, the CDR3 is TGTGTCAGCAGGGGGGACAGGGCCAACGAGCAGTACTTC. It yields the protein CVSRGDRANEQYF. The full variable domain, in which reference TRBV2 and TRBJ2-7 provide the parts outside the CDR3, is EPEVTQTPSHQVTQMGQEVILRCVPISNHLYFYWYRQILGQKVEFLVSFYNNEISEKSEIFDDQFSVERPDGSNFTLKIRSTKLEDSAMYFCVSRGDRANEQYFGPGTRLTVT.

The genes are TRBV6-1 and TRBJ1-5; no reliable D call. V was clipped by 1 base and J by 1 base, with 11 bases between them. The CDR3 spans 16 residues. Germline-derived CDR1 and CDR2 are MNHNS and SASEGT. The CDR3 nucleotides read TGTGCCAGCAGTGAAGAGGCGAGGAGGAGCAATCAGCCCCAGCATTTT. Protein: CASSEEARRSNQPQHF.

CDR3: CASSVVGTGGSYEQYF. The DNA of the CDR3 is TGTGCCAGCAGCGTAGTGGGGACAGGGGGCTCCTACGAGCAGTACTTC. V usage is TRBV11-3 and J usage is TRBJ2-7, with 11 positions matching TRBD1. From germline, CDR1 is SGHNT and CDR2 YENEEA. Unmatched junction bases numbered 6, after V lost 5 bases and J lost 0 bases. The CDR3 runs 16 residues.

This chain connects TRBV5-4 to TRBJ2-3, with D unresolved. The length of the CDR3 is 15 residues. Germline CDR1 SGHNT, CDR2 YYREEE (reference sequence). V dropped 5 bases and J dropped 6 bases, with 19 bases sitting between them. The chain's CDR3 is CASSTKAIGGDTQYF. The CDR3 nucleotides read TGTGCCAGCAGTACCAAGGCGATAGGTGGGGATACGCAGTATTTT.

V gene TRBV7-3 combines with J gene TRBJ2-1; 9 bases fit TRBD2. This CDR3 contains 11 residues. The J segment lost 14 bases and the V segment lost 6 bases, leaving 5 bases of the junction unmatched. The germline V gene has CDR1 SGHTA and CDR2 FQGTGA. The CDR3 loop is CASSGGGAEFF. The CDR3, as DNA: TGTGCCAGCAGTGGCGGGGGGGCTGAGTTCTTC.

V is TRBV9 and J is TRBJ2-5; 10 bases map to TRBD1. This CDR3 has 14 amino acids. Germline V gives CDR1 SGDLS, CDR2 YYNGEE. With V trimmed by 5 bases and J by 5 bases, 6 bases remained unmatched. CDR3 region: CASSPTGGTETQYF. In DNA, the CDR3 is TGTGCCAGCAGTCCGACAGGGGGCACGGAGACCCAGTACTTC.

The chain has TRBV7-2 and TRBJ2-7; D uncertain. Trimming took off 1 base at V and 0 bases at J, with 10 bases between the two ends. This CDR3 region has 15 residues. Germline CDR1 reads SGHTA; CDR2 reads FQGNSA. CDR3 protein: CASSLDSGFSYEQYF. CDR3 nucleotides: TGTGCCAGCAGCTTAGATTCGGGTTTCTCCTACGAGCAGTACTTC.

V and J are TRBV12-5 and TRBJ1-6, with 7 bases aligning to TRBD1. J lost 0 bases, V lost 2 bases, and 7 bases had no gene match. Germline CDR1 and CDR2: LGHNT and FRNRAP. The CDR3 length is 18 residues. CDR3 sequence reads: CASGLRTGQSSYNSPLHF. DNA of the CDR3: TGTGCTAGTGGTTTGCGGACAGGACAGAGCTCCTATAATTCACCCCTCCACTTT.

The chain joins TRBV7-9 to TRBJ2-1; 8 bases line up with TRBD1. The CDR3 length is 16 residues. CDR1 is SEHNR and CDR2 is FQNEAQ in the germline V gene (reference sequence). The V gene end was trimmed by 0 bases and the J gene end by 7 bases; junction bases not matched to a gene: 8. The CDR3 coding sequence is TGTGCCAGCAGCTTAGCTATCAGAACAGGGGGAAATGAGCAGTTCTTC. Its translation is CASSLAIRTGGNEQFF.

In its sample, this clonotype was seen once. This sequence joins TRBV15 and TRBJ1-2; 7 bases fit TRBD1. The CDR3 is 16 amino acids. V gave up 5 bases and J gave up 1 base; unmatched junction bases: 10. The germline V gene has CDR1 LNHNV and CDR2 YYDKDF (reference sequence). The CDR3: CATSPEDRWLNYGYTF. The CDR3 DNA follows: TGTGCCACCAGCCCCGAGGACAGGTGGCTTAACTATGGCTACACCTTC.

The rearrangement joins TRBV7-2 to TRBJ2-4, with D possibly matching TRBD1 (5 bases). Trimming removed 1 base from V and 0 bases from J, with 13 bases in between. Germline CDR1 is SGHTA and CDR2 is FQGNSA. This CDR3 region has 17 residues. Written as DNA, the CDR3 is TGTGCCAGCAGCTTAGGGACAAGTGTATTAGCCAAAAACATTCAGTACTTC. Its protein is CASSLGTSVLAKNIQYF.

The J gene is TRBJ1-2, the V gene TRBV10-3, with TRBD1 identical over 8 bases. CDR1 is ENHRY, CDR2 SYGVKD, per germline. CDR3 length: 14 amino acids. V was clipped by 2 bases and J by 6 bases; unmatched bases: 5. CDR3 region: CAISEVTGGNGYTF. The DNA for the CDR3 is TGTGCCATCAGTGAGGTTACAGGGGGGAATGGCTACACCTTC.

The V and J genes are TRBV7-8 and TRBJ1-3; the D gene is possibly TRBD1 (6 bases). The germline V gene has CDR1 SGHVS and CDR2 FQNEAQ. CDR3 size: 18 residues. The V and J ends lost 3 bases and 4 bases respectively, with 22 bases between them. CDR3 sequence: CASSFGQFAVTTGNTIYF. The CDR3 DNA reads TGTGCCAGCAGCTTTGGACAGTTCGCCGTCACCACGGGAAACACCATATATTTT.

This chain links TRBV12-3 or TRBV12-4 with TRBJ1-2; D possibly corresponds to TRBD1 (5 bases). There are 15 residues in the CDR3. Trimming stripped 2 bases from V and 6 bases from J, with 16 bases between. CDR3: CASSLSRVLGNGYTF. CDR3 nucleotides: TGTGCCAGCAGTTTAAGCAGGGTTTTAGGGAATGGCTACACCTTC.

The chain links TRBV20-1 to TRBJ1-2, with D uncertain. V lost 1 base and J lost 8, with 11 bases in between. In germline, CDR1 is DFQATT, CDR2 SNEGSKA (reference sequence). The CDR3 runs 12 residues. In DNA, the CDR3 is TGCAGTGCTAGAGGGACGCTACTGGGCTACACCTTC. Translated: CSARGTLLGYTF.

The J gene is TRBJ2-3, the V gene TRBV20-1; 9 bases line up with TRBD2. With 3 bases clipped from V and 3 bases from J, the junction kept 10 bases outside the gene matches. Germline V gene data show CDR1 as DFQATT and CDR2 as SNEGSKA (reference sequence). The CDR3 is 16 residues long. The CDR3 is CSASPLRGGRTDTQYF. The CDR3, as DNA: TGCAGTGCTAGCCCCCTGCGGGGGGGCCGTACAGATACGCAGTATTTT.

J is TRBJ1-2 and V is TRBV6-1, with D tentatively TRBD1 (6 bases). This CDR3 has 14 amino acids. Trimming took off 6 bases at V and 4 bases at J, with 15 bases between the two ends. Per the germline V gene, CDR1 is MNHNS and CDR2 is SASEGT. CDR3 region: CASREQGLFYGYTF. The CDR3 region has the DNA TGTGCCAGCAGGGAACAGGGCCTATTCTATGGCTACACCTTC.

This chain joins TRBV5-1 and TRBJ1-5, with 7 bases fitting TRBD1. V was clipped by 0 bases and J by 6 bases; unmatched bases: 9. The CDR3 extends over 16 amino acids. The germline gives CDR1 SGHRS, CDR2 YFSETQ. CDR3 protein: CASSLGGGGGSQPQHF. The CDR3, as DNA: TGCGCCAGCAGCTTGGGAGGGGGCGGAGGTAGTCAGCCCCAGCATTTT.

The chain links TRBV27 to TRBJ2-5; 7 bases fit TRBD1. This CDR3 spans 12 amino acids. The germline CDR1 and CDR2 sequences are MNHEY and SMNVEV (reference sequence). V trimming: 5 bases; J trimming: 5 bases; junction bases outside the gene matches: 2. The CDR3 sequence is CASSHRGETQYF. For the CDR3, the DNA is TGTGCCAGCAGTCACAGGGGTGAGACCCAGTACTTC.

The rearrangement uses TRBV19 and TRBJ2-3; 12 bases map to TRBD2. From germline, CDR1 is LNHDA and CDR2 SQIVND (reference sequence). V shed 5 bases, J shed 3 bases, and the junction held 21 bases outside the gene matches. CDR3 size: 21 residues. The CDR3, as DNA: TGTGCCAGTAGTTCGAGTGAGAACAAAATAAGACTAGCGGGGGTAACAGATACGCAGTATTTT. Its protein is CASSSSENKIRLAGVTDTQYF.

This sequence joins TRBV20-1 and TRBJ1-5; maybe TRBD1 (5 bases). The CDR3 extends over 13 amino acids. Germline values: CDR1 DFQATT, CDR2 SNEGSKA (reference sequence). CDR3 residues: CSAVGGGNQPQHF. CDR3 bases: TGCAGCGCCGTCGGGGGGGGCAATCAGCCCCAGCATTTT.

CDR3 region: CASSGGQNTGELFF. The DNA for the CDR3 is TGTGCCAGCAGCGGGGGACAGAACACCGGGGAGCTGTTTTTT. This rearrangement joins TRBV7-9 to TRBJ2-2; perhaps TRBD1 as D (6 bases). Trimming shortened V by 5 bases and J by 1 base, and 8 bases separated the two germline ends. The germline gives CDR1 SEHNR, CDR2 FQNEAQ (reference sequence). The CDR3 sequence is 14 residues long.

The chain couples TRBV6-1 to TRBJ1-3; 9 bases fit TRBD1. Germline lookup yields CDR1 MNHNS and CDR2 SASEGT. The trim removed 5 bases at V and 5 bases at J, leaving 13 bases unmatched. The CDR3 consists of 17 residues. The CDR3 DNA follows: TGTGCCAGCAGTCGAGGAGGGACAGGGAGGTATAGAAACACCATATATTTT. The encoded protein is CASSRGGTGRYRNTIYF.

V and J are TRBV19 and TRBJ2-5; 10 bases map to TRBD1. J lost 5 bases, V lost 5 bases, and 8 bases had no gene match. The CDR3 consists of 15 residues. Germline V lookup: CDR1 LNHDA, CDR2 SQIVND (reference sequence). CDR3 DNA: TGTGCCAGTAGTCCTTTGACAGGGGGCAAGGAGACCCAGTACTTC. It yields the protein CASSPLTGGKETQYF. Combining the CDR3 with reference TRBV19 and TRBJ2-5 gives the whole variable domain DGGITQSPKYLFRKEGQNVTLSCEQNLNHDAMYWYRQDPGQGLRLIYYSQIVNDFQKGDIAEGYSVSREKKESFPLTVTSAQKNPTAFYLCASSPLTGGKETQYFGPGTRLLVL.